This is a list of T cell receptor beta chains from one sample in a study of blood T cell repertoires in COVID-19. The repertoire was sequenced with immunoSEQ multiplex PCR; TCRdb's copy has only in-frame clones and lacks some. The sample consists of a few hundred thousand clones, approximately 90% of them appearing once. Source material: PBMCs or T cells enriched from blood (not recorded which). These receptors were taken from a woman aged 18-29 years who had recovered from COVID-19. Each CDR3 is given with its conserved first and last residue. The D gene is left open where the match is weak. For some rows the clone size is stated as once, few or many, or as a class when expanded; others skip it.

V gene	D gene	J gene	clone size	CDR3 protein	CDR3 DNA
TRBV27	TRBD1	TRBJ1-1	.	CASSLWAGGAPTEAFF	TGTGCCAGCAGCCTATGGGCAGGGGGCGCGCCCACTGAAGCTTTCTTT
TRBV9	TRBD1	TRBJ2-2	once	CASSVHRGFTGELFF	TGTGCCAGCAGCGTTCACAGGGGCTTCACCGGGGAGCTGTTTTTT
TRBV2	TRBD2	TRBJ2-3	.	CAGNSGVHDTQYF	TGTGCCGGCAATAGCGGGGTTCACGATACGCAGTATTTT
TRBV12-5	.	TRBJ2-1	.	CASGLRPRDNNEQFF	TGTGCTAGTGGTTTACGACCTCGGGACAACAATGAGCAGTTCTTC
TRBV6-2/TRBV6-3	.	TRBJ2-7	.	CASSNNEQYF	TGTGCCAGCAGTAATAACGAGCAGTACTTC
TRBV28	TRBD1	TRBJ2-3	.	CASSSPTGGVDTQYF	TGTGCCAGCAGTTCCCCAACAGGGGGAGTAGATACGCAGTATTTT
TRBV5-4	.	TRBJ1-1	.	CASSPPTAAEAFF	TGTGCCAGCAGCCCCCCGACAGCCGCTGAAGCTTTCTTT
TRBV10-3	TRBD1	TRBJ2-2	.	CAIPKDRGLNTGELFF	TGTGCCATCCCCAAGGACAGGGGATTGAACACCGGGGAGCTGTTTTTT
TRBV4-1	.	TRBJ2-7	.	CASSRLPDRNEQYF	TGCGCCAGCAGCCGCCTTCCGGACAGAAACGAGCAGTACTTC
TRBV7-3	.	TRBJ1-6	.	CASSLTRQGSPLHF	TGTGCCAGCAGCTTAACCCGCCAGGGCTCACCCCTCCACTTT
TRBV2	.	TRBJ1-5	.	CASRDEQGATWGQPQHF	TGTGCCAGCAGGGACGAACAAGGGGCTACGTGGGGACAGCCCCAGCATTTT
TRBV10-3	.	TRBJ1-3	few	CAISALGNTIYF	TGTGCCATCAGTGCCCTTGGAAACACCATATATTTT
TRBV18	.	TRBJ1-6	.	CASSPRGGRNSPLHF	TGTGCCAGCTCACCCCGGGGGGGACGTAATTCACCCCTCCACTTT
TRBV27	TRBD2	TRBJ2-7	.	CASSYKGLAGGSSSYEQYF	TGTGCCAGCAGTTACAAAGGACTAGCGGGGGGTTCGAGCTCCTACGAGCAGTACTTC
TRBV27	.	TRBJ1-6	.	CASSLSRGSYNSPLHF	TGTGCCAGCAGTTTATCGAGGGGGTCCTATAATTCACCCCTCCACTTT
TRBV25-1	.	TRBJ2-7	.	CASSDPSYEQYF	TGTGCCAGCAGTGATCCTTCCTACGAGCAGTACTTC
TRBV5-1	TRBD1	TRBJ1-1	.	CASRLRTGGLYTDTEAFF	TGCGCCAGCAGACTGCGGACAGGGGGCCTCTATACGGACACTGAAGCTTTCTTT
TRBV6-1	.	TRBJ1-6	.	CASSERSSYNSPLHF	TGTGCCAGCAGTGAAAGGAGCTCCTATAATTCACCCCTCCACTTT
TRBV30	.	TRBJ2-3	.	CAWSVAIVPTDTQYF	TGTGCCTGGAGTGTAGCCATTGTCCCCACAGATACGCAGTATTTT
TRBV5-1	.	TRBJ1-2	.	CASSPGGPGRAPGYTF	TGCGCCAGCAGCCCCGGTGGTCCGGGCAGGGCACCTGGCTACACCTTC
TRBV30	.	TRBJ1-4	.	CAWGGPLEKLFF	TGTGCCTGGGGGGGGCCCCTTGAAAAACTGTTTTTT
TRBV19	.	TRBJ2-3	.	CASSKSKTADGTDTQYF	TGTGCCAGTAGTAAATCGAAGACCGCGGATGGCACAGATACGCAGTATTTT
TRBV6-6	.	TRBJ2-2	.	CASSRDWNTGELFF	TGTGCCAGCAGTCGGGACTGGAACACCGGGGAGCTGTTTTTT
TRBV18	TRBD1	TRBJ1-2	.	CASSPLGQASNYGYTF	TGTGCCAGCTCACCTTTGGGACAGGCTTCTAACTATGGCTACACCTTC
TRBV6-5	.	TRBJ2-3	.	CASNPSRTDTQYF	TGTGCCAGCAACCCGAGCCGGACAGATACGCAGTATTTT
TRBV5-6	TRBD1	TRBJ1-2	.	CASSSRKLKTGDLGYTF	TGTGCCAGCAGCTCGAGGAAATTGAAGACAGGGGATCTTGGCTACACCTTC
TRBV6-2/TRBV6-3	TRBD1	TRBJ2-2	.	CASSYPNQGAKTGELFF	TGTGCCAGCAGTTACCCCAATCAGGGGGCGAAGACCGGGGAGCTGTTTTTT
TRBV7-2	TRBD2	TRBJ2-3	.	CASSLPLAGDHFTDTQYF	TGTGCCAGCAGCCTCCCGTTAGCGGGTGACCATTTCACAGATACGCAGTATTTT
TRBV10-3	.	TRBJ1-2	once	CAISDGGDYGYTF	TGTGCCATCAGTGACGGGGGGGACTACGGCTACACCTTC
TRBV27	TRBD2	TRBJ2-1	.	CASSSYTSGVYNEQFF	TGTGCCAGCAGTTCCTATACTAGCGGGGTATACAATGAGCAGTTCTTC
TRBV27	.	TRBJ2-7	once	CASSLLGVSYEQYF	TGTGCCAGCAGTTTGTTAGGGGTTTCCTACGAGCAGTACTTC
TRBV2	.	TRBJ1-2	.	CASRDLGGYTF	TGTGCCAGCAGGGATCTAGGTGGCTACACCTTC
TRBV11-3	TRBD2	TRBJ2-7	once	CASSLDPTTIGTSGGPSYEQYF	TGTGCCAGCAGCTTAGACCCTACCACGATAGGAACTAGCGGGGGGCCGTCCTACGAGCAGTACTTC
TRBV4-1	.	TRBJ2-7	.	CASSQDNTGTYYEQYF	TGCGCCAGCAGCCAAGACAATACCGGGACATACTACGAGCAGTACTTC
TRBV6-5	TRBD1	TRBJ1-6	.	CASSLGDRGYSPLHF	TGTGCCAGCAGTTTAGGGGACAGGGGTTACTCACCCCTCCACTTT
TRBV2	TRBD1	TRBJ2-7	.	CASSTGTGRYEQYF	TGTGCCAGCAGTACCGGGACAGGACGATACGAGCAGTACTTC
TRBV9	.	TRBJ1-2	.	CASSVDAGRGYGYTF	TGTGCCAGCAGCGTAGATGCCGGACGGGGCTATGGCTACACCTTC
TRBV4-1	.	TRBJ2-3	.	CASSQSEGGAMSDTQYF	TGCGCCAGCAGCCAGTCTGAAGGGGGGGCGATGTCCGATACGCAGTATTTT
TRBV19	.	TRBJ2-2	.	CASSITGPGELFF	TGTGCCAGTAGTATAACAGGGCCTGGGGAGCTGTTTTTT
TRBV29-1	.	TRBJ1-2	.	CSARTVEDGYTF	TGCAGCGCCAGGACAGTCGAGGATGGCTACACCTTC
TRBV25-1	.	TRBJ1-2	.	CASSESGHRSYGYTF	TGTGCCAGCAGTGAATCGGGACACAGAAGCTATGGCTACACCTTC
TRBV28	.	TRBJ2-1	.	CASSFPDWGPYNEQFF	TGTGCCAGCAGTTTCCCGGACTGGGGGCCCTACAATGAGCAGTTCTTC
TRBV29-1	.	TRBJ2-7	.	CSATSVNSYEQYF	TGCAGCGCTACGTCGGTCAACTCCTACGAGCAGTACTTC
TRBV9	.	TRBJ1-3	once	CASSVQGMASGNTIYF	TGTGCCAGCAGCGTTCAGGGGATGGCCTCTGGAAACACCATATATTTT
TRBV6-5	TRBD2	TRBJ2-7	.	CASSPSGGNGEQYF	TGTGCCAGCAGTCCTAGCGGGGGGAACGGCGAGCAGTACTTC
TRBV9	.	TRBJ1-2	.	CASSITDQGYGYTF	TGTGCCAGCAGCATCACCGACCAGGGATATGGCTACACCTTC
TRBV4-3	.	TRBJ2-3	.	CASSLTTHSLVGTDTQYF	TGCGCCAGCAGCCTTACTACCCATTCTCTTGTTGGCACAGATACGCAGTATTTT
TRBV11-3	TRBD1	TRBJ2-3	.	CASSLGGQGTDTQYF	TGTGCCAGCAGCTTAGGGGGACAGGGCACAGATACGCAGTATTTT
TRBV5-1	.	TRBJ2-7	few	CASSLSTGPVYEQYF	TGCGCCAGCAGCTTGTCCACAGGTCCGGTCTACGAGCAGTACTTC
TRBV7-2	TRBD2	TRBJ2-7	.	CASSLWAGGAYEQYF	TGTGCCAGCAGCTTATGGGCGGGGGGAGCCTACGAGCAGTACTTC
TRBV5-1	.	TRBJ2-7	once	CASAQLSSYEQYF	TGCGCCAGCGCGCAACTGTCGTCCTACGAGCAGTACTTC
TRBV3-1/TRBV3-2	TRBD2	TRBJ2-7	.	CASSQGRLAGVYEQYF	TGTGCCAGCAGCCAAGGGAGGCTAGCGGGGGTATACGAGCAGTACTTC
TRBV5-6	.	TRBJ2-5	.	CASSLSSEETQYF	TGTGCCAGCAGCTTGTCGTCAGAAGAGACCCAGTACTTC
TRBV6-5	.	TRBJ1-5	few	CASSYGLNQPQHF	TGTGCCAGCAGTTACGGGCTCAATCAGCCCCAGCATTTT
TRBV19	.	TRBJ1-1	.	CASRVRLGQYTEAFF	TGTGCCAGTAGAGTCCGGCTGGGCCAATACACTGAAGCTTTCTTT